The 14 T cell receptor beta chains given below trace back to one sample, sequenced in a study of cytomegalovirus exposure and HLA in healthy donors. PCR primers comprised 60 Vbeta and 13 Jbeta primers. Measured with immunoSEQ multiplex PCR; TCRdb has only the in-frame clones, and not every one. Of some 130,000 clones in the sample, less than 85% were seen once. The specimen sequenced was PBMCs. The source of these receptors is a man aged 25 to 45 in good health and CMV-seronegative.

J is TRBJ2-7 and V is TRBV4-3; 8 nucleotides line up with TRBD1. The CDR3 consists of 15 residues. The germline V gene has CDR1 LGHNA and CDR2 YSLEER. The ends lost 2 bases at V and 6 bases at J; junction bases unmatched: 9. The DNA of the CDR3 is TGCGCCAGCAGCCAAAGGCGGACAGGGTCGAGCGAGCAGTACTTC. Translation gives CASSQRRTGSSEQYF.

The table lists this clone with a few counts. The gene calls are TRBV10-1 and TRBJ1-1, with TRBD1 as a possible D gene (5 bases). Germline CDR1 reads WNHNN; CDR2 reads SYGVQD (reference sequence). V lost 0 bases and J 10 bases, leaving 12 bases between the germline ends. The CDR3 runs to 13 residues. The CDR3 nucleotides are TGCGCCAGCAGTGAGTCGCAGGGCCGCTCAGCTTTCTTT. Translating gives CASSESQGRSAFF.

V and J are TRBV14 and TRBJ1-2; the D is unclear. The germline CDR1 and CDR2 sequences are SGHDN and FVKESK. The CDR3 contains 12 residues. Deletions cut 4 bases from V and 3 bases from J, with 6 bases between. CDR3 bases: TGTGCCAGCAGCCCTGCGGACTATGGCTACACCTTC. Translation gives CASSPADYGYTF.

The rearrangement links TRBV6-5 to TRBJ2-7; tentative D call: TRBD2 (7 bases). The CDR3 has 15 amino acids. Looked up from germline, CDR1 is MNHEY and CDR2 is SVGAGI. Between the trimmed V and J ends, which lost 2 bases and 3 bases, there was a span of 14 bases. In DNA, the CDR3 is TGTGCCAGCAGTTACGATCGGGGGGCAAGCTACGAGCAGTACTTC. Protein sequence: CASSYDRGASYEQYF.

This chain uses TRBV7-9 with TRBJ2-7, with a tentative D call TRBD2 (5 bases). The V gene's germline CDR1 is SEHNR and CDR2 FQNEAQ (reference sequence). V gave up 3 bases and J gave up 3 bases, with 9 bases separating them. The CDR3 is 13 amino acids. Here the CDR3 DNA reads TGTGCCAGCAGCTTTGAGGGTAGCTACGAGCAGTACTTC. Protein product: CASSFEGSYEQYF.

This chain uses TRBV6-5 with TRBJ2-2; 7 nucleotides agree with TRBD1. Looked up from germline, CDR1 is MNHEY and CDR2 is SVGAGI. With V trimmed by 5 bases and J by 4 bases, 7 bases remained unmatched. The CDR3 loop spans 15 amino acids. CDR3 sequence (DNA): TGTGCCAGCAGTCGGGACAGCCCACGCACCGGGGAGCTGTTTTTT. It is translated as CASSRDSPRTGELFF.

This chain links TRBV7-9 with TRBJ2-7, with D maybe TRBD2 (6 bases). Germline values: CDR1 SEHNR, CDR2 FQNEAQ (reference sequence). V was cut by 4 bases and J by 8 bases, with 18 bases left in between. CDR3 length: 14 amino acids. In DNA, the CDR3 is TGTGCCAGCAGCTATACGGGACTGCCTACGAAGCAGTACTTC. This translates into CASSYTGLPTKQYF.

The rearrangement uses TRBV30 and TRBJ1-5, with 9 bases lining up with TRBD1. Looked up from germline, CDR1 is GTSNPN and CDR2 is SVGIG (reference sequence). The CDR3 has 14 residues. The CDR3 sequence: CASQDRGSNQPQHF. The DNA for the CDR3 is TGTGCTTCACAGGACAGGGGTAGCAATCAGCCCCAGCATTTT.

The chain combines TRBV10-3 with TRBJ2-7; unclear D gene. V was pared by 7 bases and J by 6 bases, with 13 bases between. The CDR3 totals 12 residues. From germline, CDR1 is ENHRY and CDR2 SYGVKD. The CDR3 bases are TGTGCCATCACGACTGGGTCTGGCGAGCAGTACTTC. This sequence encodes CAITTGSGEQYF.

The genes are TRBV9 and TRBJ2-2; D might be TRBD2 (6 bases). The germline V gene has CDR1 SGDLS and CDR2 YYNGEE. V gave up 4 bases and J gave up 1 base, with 17 bases separating them. This CDR3 has 17 residues. This chain's CDR3 is CASSLGGRDVNTGELFF. The CDR3 DNA sequence: TGTGCCAGCAGCCTCGGAGGGCGGGATGTGAACACCGGGGAGCTGTTTTTT.

This sequence joins TRBV19 and TRBJ1-3; maybe TRBD1 (6 bases). Germline-derived CDR1 and CDR2 are LNHDA and SQIVND (reference sequence). V was clipped by 4 bases and J by 0 bases, with 16 bases between them. The CDR3 spans 17 residues. The CDR3: CASSKGQVDGSGNTIYF. The CDR3 DNA is TGTGCCAGTAGTAAGGGACAAGTCGATGGCTCTGGAAACACCATATATTTT. Combining the CDR3 with reference TRBV19 and TRBJ1-3 gives the whole variable domain DGGITQSPKYLFRKEGQNVTLSCEQNLNHDAMYWYRQDPGQGLRLIYYSQIVNDFQKGDIAEGYSVSREKKESFPLTVTSAQKNPTAFYLCASSKGQVDGSGNTIYFGEGSWLTVV.

The rearrangement links TRBV14 to TRBJ2-1; 10 bases are a match to TRBD2. Losses at the gene ends were 5 bases for V and 3 bases for J; bases not matched to a gene: 4. CDR1 and CDR2 from the germline V gene are SGHDN and FVKESK. The CDR3 extends over 15 amino acids. DNA for the CDR3: TGTGCCAGCAGCTGGACTAGCGGATACTACAATGAGCAGTTCTTC. This sequence encodes CASSWTSGYYNEQFF.

CDR3 DNA: TGTGCCAGCAGCCAAGAGGGGCTCGCGACTTTCTTT. Its protein product is CASSQEGLATFF. The chain recombines TRBV4-2 with TRBJ1-1, with D possibly being TRBD1 (5 bases). Trimming pared 0 bases from V and 12 bases from J, leaving 11 bases between. Germline V gene data show CDR1 as LGHNA and CDR2 as YNFKEQ. This CDR3 comprises 12 residues.

The V call is TRBV29-1, the J call TRBJ2-3, with D perhaps TRBD1 (6 bases). V gave up 5 bases and J gave up 0 bases, with 12 bases separating them. This CDR3 region has 14 residues. The germline V gene has CDR1 SQVTM and CDR2 ANQGSEA. CDR3 loop: CSVSTGTSTDTQYF. CDR3 bases: TGCAGCGTTTCGACAGGTACTAGCACAGATACGCAGTATTTT.